Shown below are 22 T cell receptor beta chains from a single sample sequenced in a study of OX40 agonist ivuxolimab in advanced cancers. Library preparation used the immunoSEQ multiplex PCR assay. TCRdb limited this immuneACCESS table to in-frame rearrangements with V and J called. A share of clones is missing; checked studies link under half to unresolved V genes, and the rest is unexplained. The sample includes roughly 48,000 clones, with approximately 83% observed a single time. The ten largest clones take up about 1.2% of the sample. Sequences were derived from CD4+ or CD8+ T cells sorted from blood, sampled in a trial of the OX40 agonist ivuxolimab. Every receptor here comes from an adult with an advanced solid tumor such as melanoma, head and neck, liver or kidney cancer.

This chain uses TRBV9 with TRBJ1-1; D may be TRBD1 (6 bases). Deletions cut 7 bases from V and 4 bases from J, with 14 bases between. This CDR3 spans 13 amino acids. Germline V gene data show CDR1 as SGDLS and CDR2 as YYNGEE. The CDR3 here is CASATGWRTEAFF. CDR3 bases: TGTGCCAGCGCAACAGGGTGGCGCACTGAAGCTTTCTTT. Drawing the rest from reference TRBV9 and TRBJ1-1, the complete variable domain is DSGVTQTPKHLITATGQRVTLRCSPRSGDLSVYWYQQSLDQGLQFLIQYYNGEERAKGNILERFSAQQFPDLHSELNLSSLELGDSALYFCASATGWRTEAFFGQGTRLTVV.

The rearrangement links TRBV6-5 to TRBJ2-2; unclear D gene. V dropped 4 bases and J dropped 0 bases, with 6 bases sitting between them. Germline V gene data show CDR1 as MNHEY and CDR2 as SVGAGI. The CDR3 sequence is 14 residues long. CDR3 sequence (DNA): TGTGCCAGCAGTTCGGCCCCGAACACCGGGGAGCTGTTTTTT. Protein product: CASSSAPNTGELFF.

This sequence joins TRBV6-1 and TRBJ1-4; D gene ambiguous. V was trimmed by 4 bases and J by 0 bases, leaving 15 bases between them. CDR1 is MNHNS and CDR2 is SASEGT in the germline V gene. This CDR3 region has 17 residues. CDR3 nucleotide sequence: TGTGCCAGCAGTGGTCCGGTTTTCGTTGCAACTAATGAAAAACTGTTTTTT. Amino acids: CASSGPVFVATNEKLFF.

V is TRBV7-9 and J is TRBJ2-2; tentatively, D is TRBD2 (6 bases). Between the trimmed V and J ends, which lost 6 bases and 3 bases, there was a span of 17 bases. The CDR3 spans 16 residues. Germline V gene data show CDR1 as SEHNR and CDR2 as FQNEAQ (reference sequence). The DNA for the CDR3 is TGTGCCAGCAGGGAAAGACGGGGGATAGACACCGGGGAGCTGTTTTTT. It encodes CASRERRGIDTGELFF. The entire variable domain, with the rest obtained from reference TRBV7-9 and TRBJ2-2, is as follows: DTGVSQNPRHKITKRGQNVTFRCDPISEHNRLYWYRQTLGQGPEFLTYFQNEAQLEKSRLLSDRFSAERPKGSFSTLEIQRTEQGDSAMYLCASRERRGIDTGELFFGEGSRLTVL.

This rearrangement joins TRBV27 to TRBJ1-1, with D maybe TRBD1 (5 bases). This CDR3 is built from 14 residues. Germline-derived CDR1 and CDR2 are MNHEY and SMNVEV (reference sequence). V lost 1 base, J lost 4 bases, and 10 bases lay in between. The CDR3 coding sequence is TGTGCCAGCAGTTTATTGGTTCAGGGCACTGAAGCTTTCTTT. Its translation is CASSLLVQGTEAFF.

This chain joins TRBV14 and TRBJ1-2; D gene ambiguous. The CDR3 contains 13 residues. From germline, CDR1 is SGHDN and CDR2 FVKESK. Trimming left V 4 bases short and J 4 bases short, with 10 bases between. CDR3 amino acids: CASSRSLGYGYTF. DNA of the CDR3: TGTGCCAGCAGCCGGAGCCTTGGCTATGGCTACACCTTC.

About this clone: Different DNA sequences within this sample yield the same CDR3. The chain uses TRBV7-2 and TRBJ2-7, with D uncertain. Deletions cut 5 bases from V and 3 bases from J, with 5 bases between. Germline V gives CDR1 SGHTA, CDR2 FQGNSA. CDR3 length equals 11 residues. As DNA, the CDR3 is TGTGCCAGCAGCCTAAGCTACGAGCAGTACTTC. Encoded protein: CASSLSYEQYF. The full variable domain, completed using reference TRBV7-2 and TRBJ2-7, is GAGVSQSPSNKVTEKGKDVELRCDPISGHTALYWYRQSLGQGLEFLIYFQGNSAPDKSGLPSDRFSAERTGGSVSTLTIQRTQQEDSAVYLCASSLSYEQYFGPGTRLTVT.

The rearrangement joins TRBV6-5 to TRBJ1-2; D perhaps matches TRBD1 (5 bases). The CDR3 is made up of 15 amino acids. The V and J ends lost 6 bases and 5 bases respectively, with 19 bases between them. Per the germline V gene, CDR1 is MNHEY and CDR2 is SVGAGI. The CDR3 here is CASRTVTSGGYGYTF. CDR3 DNA sequence: TGTGCCAGCAGGACAGTTACGTCAGGAGGGTATGGCTACACCTTC.

The chain employs TRBV7-2 and TRBJ2-3, with a possible D match to TRBD2 (5 bases). The CDR3 totals 16 residues. The V gene lost 5 bases and the J gene lost 0 bases, with 15 bases spanning the gap. Germline loops: CDR1 SGHTA, CDR2 FQGNSA. In DNA form, the CDR3 reads TGTGCCAGCAGCCGGGAAGCAGATACTAGCACAGATACGCAGTATTTT. Its translation is CASSREADTSTDTQYF.

This clone came up once. This rearrangement joins TRBV18 to TRBJ1-1; D unclear. Germline-derived CDR1 and CDR2 are KGHSH and LQKENI. V lost 1 base and J 2 bases, leaving 8 bases between the germline ends. The CDR3 is 14 amino acids. The CDR3 bases are TGTGCCAGCTCACCACTTATGACTAACACTGAAGCTTTCTTT. Amino acids: CASSPLMTNTEAFF.

The chain has TRBV10-2 and TRBJ1-4; 7 positions agree with TRBD1. The J segment lost 4 bases and the V segment lost 8 bases, leaving 13 bases of the junction unmatched. Germline V gene lookup returns CDR1 WSHSY and CDR2 SAAADI. The CDR3 extends over 16 amino acids. The DNA of the CDR3 is TGCGCCAGCGGCCCTAACAGGGGCGTAGGTAATGAAAAACTGTTTTTT. It codes for CASGPNRGVGNEKLFF.

The rearrangement joins TRBV7-9 to TRBJ1-5; tentatively, D is TRBD1 (6 bases). This CDR3 has 18 residues. The V gene lost 3 bases and the J gene lost 7 bases, with 25 bases spanning the gap. Germline-derived CDR1 and CDR2 are SEHNR and FQNEAQ (reference sequence). In DNA, the CDR3 is TGTGCCAGCAGCTTCGGCACGGGACTACAGGGAGAAGGACAGCCCCAGCATTTT. Its protein is CASSFGTGLQGEGQPQHF.

This chain's CDR3 is CASSAVYEQYF. Written as DNA, the CDR3 is TGTGCCAGCAGCGCTGTCTACGAGCAGTACTTC. This chain connects TRBV7-2 to TRBJ2-7, with D uncertain. The CDR3 consists of 11 residues. Germline V lookup: CDR1 SGHTA, CDR2 FQGNSA. V shed 5 bases and J shed 3 bases, with 5 bases lying between them.

J is TRBJ1-5 and V is TRBV7-9; no firm D call. CDR1 is SEHNR and CDR2 is FQNEAQ in the germline V gene (reference sequence). The CDR3 contains 14 residues. The V and J ends lost 1 base and 9 bases respectively, with 13 bases between them. CDR3 sequence (DNA): TGTGCCAGCAGCTTAGATTTTCCCCCGCGGCCCCAGCATTTT. It encodes CASSLDFPPRPQHF.

V is TRBV5-1 and J is TRBJ2-5; D is perhaps TRBD2 (5 bases). The CDR3 covers 15 residues. Trimming left V 0 bases short and J 1 base short, with 10 bases between. Germline V gene lookup returns CDR1 SGHRS and CDR2 YFSETQ. The CDR3 sequence is CASSLAGVSQETQYF. In nucleotides, the CDR3 is TGCGCCAGCAGCTTGGCCGGGGTGTCCCAAGAGACCCAGTACTTC.

In DNA form, the CDR3 reads TGTGCCAGCACACCGAGTACAAGCTATGGCTACACCTTC. It is translated as CASTPSTSYGYTF. This chain uses TRBV6-6 with TRBJ1-2; D unresolved. Germline V gene lookup returns CDR1 MNHNY and CDR2 SVGAGI (reference sequence). V lost 7 bases, J lost 4 bases, and 13 bases lay in between. This CDR3 has 13 residues.

This clone occurred a few times. CDR3 bases: TGTGCCAGCAGCTTGTCCGGGGGCACAGATACGCAGTATTTT. Its protein product is CASSLSGGTDTQYF. The rearrangement joins TRBV5-5 to TRBJ2-3, with D tentatively TRBD2 (5 bases). The CDR3 is 14 residues long. With 1 base removed from V and 1 base from J, the gap between germline ends came to 7 bases. Looked up from germline, CDR1 is SGHKS and CDR2 is YYEKEE (reference sequence).

V usage is TRBV10-2 and J usage is TRBJ2-5, with 14 positions matching TRBD2. J gave up 0 bases and V 6 bases, and 9 bases lay outside the gene matches. CDR3 length: 18 residues. Per germline, CDR1 WSHSY and CDR2 SAAADI. In DNA, the CDR3 is TGCGCCAGCAGGCGACGACTAGCGGGGGGGACGTACCAAGAGACCCAGTACTTC. Its translation is CASRRRLAGGTYQETQYF.

The V and J genes are TRBV7-2 and TRBJ1-4; 9 bases are shared with TRBD1. After removal of 5 bases from V and 6 bases from J, the junction contained 7 bases not matched to a gene. This CDR3 has 15 amino acids. The germline CDR1 and CDR2 sequences are SGHTA and FQGNSA. CDR3 residues: CASSERQGGYEKLFF. The DNA for the CDR3 is TGTGCCAGCAGCGAAAGACAGGGGGGTTATGAAAAACTGTTTTTT.

CDR3 amino acids: CASSFAFRRYEQYF. For the CDR3, the DNA is TGTGCCAGCAGCTTTGCTTTCCGCCGCTACGAGCAGTACTTC. This chain uses TRBV5-4 with TRBJ2-7; no reliable D call. Between the trimmed V and J ends, which lost 2 bases and 3 bases, there was a span of 12 bases. Per the germline V gene, CDR1 is SGHNT and CDR2 is YYREEE (reference sequence). CDR3 size: 14 residues.

J is TRBJ2-5 and V is TRBV6-1; TRBD2 matches 10 bases. Per the germline V gene, CDR1 is MNHNS and CDR2 is SASEGT. The trim removed 2 bases at V and 4 bases at J, leaving 4 bases unmatched. The CDR3 spans 15 residues. CDR3 nucleotides: TGTGCCAGCAGTGAACCAGCGGGGGGGCGAGAGACCCAGTACTTC. Translation: CASSEPAGGRETQYF.

The rearrangement links TRBV27 to TRBJ1-4; 7 positions agree with TRBD1. The length of the CDR3 is 14 residues. The J segment lost 7 bases and the V segment lost 0 bases, leaving 2 bases of the junction unmatched. The germline gives CDR1 MNHEY, CDR2 SMNVEV (reference sequence). The CDR3 nucleotides read TGTGCCAGCAGTTTATCGAACAGGGGTGAAAAACTGTTTTTT. It codes for CASSLSNRGEKLFF.